The 12 T cell receptor beta chains given below trace back to one sample, sequenced in a study of early T cells in non-severe SARS-CoV-2 infection. TCRdb independently ran MiXCR on the 5' RACE reads; one entry per CDR3 protein. The sample has under 80,000 distinct CDR3 sequences, 9.5% to 13% seen once. Sequencing was performed on whole blood. The receptors shown here come from an adult who was a healthcare worker with PCR-confirmed SARS-CoV-2 infection or an uninfected control (not recorded which).

This clonotype was picked up a small number of times. The rearrangement links TRBV5-1 to TRBJ2-7, with D maybe TRBD1 (7 bases). The CDR3 covers 17 residues. Per germline, CDR1 SGHRS and CDR2 YFSETQ. V lost 6 bases and J 1 base, leaving 23 bases between the germline ends. CDR3 DNA: TGCGCCAGCACCCCGGTGACCCGCTCAGGGGGGTCCTACGAGCAGTACTTC. Encoded protein: CASTPVTRSGGSYEQYF.

This clonotype was detected only a few times. The chain joins TRBV5-4 to TRBJ2-5; D is uncertain. Trimming took off 0 bases at V and 4 bases at J, with 13 bases between the two ends. This CDR3 spans 15 amino acids. The germline CDR1 and CDR2 sequences are SGHNT and YYREEE (reference sequence). The CDR3 nucleotides read TGTGCCAGCAGCTTGGCGTGGGGTGCGGTAGAGACCCAGTACTTC. It encodes CASSLAWGAVETQYF. The full variable domain, rest sourced from reference TRBV5-4 and TRBJ2-5, is ETGVTQSPTHLIKTRGQQVTLRCSSQSGHNTVSWYQQALGQGPQFIFQYYREEENGRGNFPPRFSGLQFPNYSSELNVNALELDDSALYLCASSLAWGAVETQYFGPGTRLLVL.

A word on this clonotype: The junction does not match germline at one end; this may be a read error. V is TRBV10-3 and J is TRBJ2-7; TRBD1 agrees at 7 bases. Germline lookup yields CDR1 ENHRY and CDR2 SYGVKD. This CDR3 is built from 12 residues. In DNA form, the CDR3 reads TGTGCCACCCGGACAGGCTCCAACGAGCAGTACTTC. It encodes CATRTGSNEQYF.

The chain is built from TRBV6-6 and TRBJ2-1; D is unresolved. Germline CDR1 is MNHNY and CDR2 is SVGAGI (reference sequence). This CDR3 is 14 amino acids long. The ends were cut back, 8 bases at V and 4 bases at J, with 15 bases in the middle. The CDR3 DNA reads as TGTGCCAGCCGAGGAGTAAACAGATACAATGAGCAGTTCTTC. It encodes CASRGVNRYNEQFF.

This clonotype has at least ten counts. For the CDR3, the DNA is TGTGCCAGCAGCTTGTTCGGGGTCACCGGGGAGCTGTTTTTT. Its protein product is CASSLFGVTGELFF. The chain joins TRBV5-8 to TRBJ2-2; weak D call: TRBD2 (5 bases). The V end was cut by 1 base, the J end by 4 bases, with 8 bases between. There are 14 residues in the CDR3. CDR1 is SGHTS and CDR2 is YDEGEE in the germline V gene.

This clonotype was recorded at least ten times. The chain couples TRBV5-4 to TRBJ2-7; D may match TRBD1 or TRBD2 (5 bases each). The ends were cut back, 1 base at V and 2 bases at J, with 13 bases in the middle. The CDR3 length is 15 residues. CDR1 is SGHNT and CDR2 is YYREEE in the germline V gene (reference sequence). CDR3 sequence reads: CASSLSGTVTYEQYF. Here the CDR3 DNA reads TGTGCCAGCAGCTTGTCCGGGACGGTTACCTACGAGCAGTACTTC.

This clonotype has ten or more counts. V is TRBV7-8 and J is TRBJ1-5; perhaps TRBD1 as D (6 bases). Germline CDR1 reads SGHVS; CDR2 reads FQNEAQ. CDR3 length: 16 residues. V was trimmed by 0 bases and J by 3 bases, leaving 12 bases between them. CDR3 DNA: TGTGCCAGCAGCTTAGCGGCAGGGGCGAACAATCAGCCCCAGCATTTT. Translated, it gives CASSLAAGANNQPQHF.

The sample holds many counts of this clonotype. The chain carries TRBV3-1 and TRBJ2-7; D perhaps matches TRBD2 (5 bases). Germline V gene lookup returns CDR1 LGHDT and CDR2 YNNKEL (reference sequence). This CDR3 region has 12 residues. V gave up 5 bases and J gave up 6 bases, with 11 bases separating them. DNA of the CDR3: TGTGCCAGCAGCTCCCGGGGAATCGAGCAGTACTTC. This sequence encodes CASSSRGIEQYF.

The chain couples TRBV14 to TRBJ1-5; no firm D call. Trimming took 4 bases from V and 3 from J, leaving 7 bases between them. There are 13 residues in the CDR3. Germline values: CDR1 SGHDN, CDR2 FVKESK. The CDR3 region is CASSPDANQPQHF. Here the CDR3 DNA reads TGTGCCAGCAGCCCGGATGCCAATCAGCCCCAGCATTTT. The whole variable domain, remainder taken from reference TRBV14 and TRBJ1-5, is EAGVTQFPSHSVIEKGQTVTLRCDPISGHDNLYWYRRVMGKEIKFLLHFVKESKQDESGMPNNRFLAERTGGTYSTLKVQPAELEDSGVYFCASSPDANQPQHFGDGTRLSIL.

The chain combines TRBV28 with TRBJ2-7; 8 nucleotides agree with TRBD2. V dropped 3 bases and J dropped 3; count of bases not matched to a gene: 13. CDR1 is MDHEN, CDR2 SYDVKM, per germline. There are 17 residues in the CDR3. CDR3 sequence (DNA): TGTGCCAGCAGTTTCGGGGTTTTAGCGGGGCGAGTCTACGAGCAGTACTTC. It encodes CASSFGVLAGRVYEQYF.

The chain combines TRBV28 with TRBJ2-3, with 7 bases that match TRBD2. The CDR3 runs to 15 residues. Trimming removed 2 bases from V and 8 bases from J; junction bases left unmatched: 10. CDR1 MDHEN and CDR2 SYDVKM come from the germline V gene. This chain's CDR3 is CASSLPAGERATQYF. DNA for the CDR3: TGTGCCAGCAGTTTACCCGCGGGGGAGCGGGCTACGCAGTATTTT.

This clonotype came up many times. This chain links TRBV11-2 with TRBJ2-3; tentatively, D is TRBD2 (6 bases). Trimming pared 4 bases from V and 1 base from J, leaving 18 bases between. Looked up from germline, CDR1 is SGHAT and CDR2 is FQNNGV. The CDR3 has 17 amino acids. CDR3 bases: TGTGCCAGCAGCTCGCGTCCGGTGGGCGGGGGCACAGATACGCAGTATTTT. It yields the protein CASSSRPVGGGTDTQYF.